This T cell receptor beta chain comes out of a study of response to subunit inactivated influenza vaccine (dated by TCRdb to 2017 to 2018). Study-level background: To follow how T cells responded to a trivalent subunit inactivated influenza vaccine, the researchers relied on deep quantitative profiling of the T cell receptor repertoire. Broader findings and caveats from the paper: According to the authors, only a limited number of new T cells may be recruited by each seasonal influenza vaccination.

Libraries were constructed by RT-PCR. The run used an Illumina HiSeq 2500. In-frame beta chains were kept once TCRdb had trimmed the public reads at Q25 with fastp and called clones with MiXCR. Identical CDR3 proteins give one entry, which carries the most common genes and DNA. For this sample there are about 480,000 distinct CDR3 sequences; approximately 13% appear just once. The ten largest clones add up to about 12% of the sample. Concerning this clonotype itself: Its antigen is not yet known. No qualities accompany the bases; no much larger clone lies one base away.

This specimen's time point label, interpreted: around 42 days after influenza vaccine administration. This sample comprised PBMCs from blood, obtained 35 to 45 days after vaccination. The TCR comes from a man in his forties or fifties who received an inactivated influenza vaccine. Donor details come from another sample of the same person, matched by shared clones.

CDR3 protein: CASSYGRGGSPLHF. The DNA sequence is TGTGCCAGCAGTTATGGCAGAGGAGGTTCACCCCTCCACTTT. The chain is assembled from TRBV6-5 and TRBJ1-6, with the D gene too uncertain to name. From cysteine to phenylalanine, the CDR3 is 14 amino acids long. Only CDR3 DNA remains: 42 bases, in frame from the first base. Trimming at the junction amounts to 3 bases on V and 9 bases on J, and the germline ends lie 12 bases apart. CDR1 MNHEY and CDR2 SVGAGI are derived from the germline V gene.